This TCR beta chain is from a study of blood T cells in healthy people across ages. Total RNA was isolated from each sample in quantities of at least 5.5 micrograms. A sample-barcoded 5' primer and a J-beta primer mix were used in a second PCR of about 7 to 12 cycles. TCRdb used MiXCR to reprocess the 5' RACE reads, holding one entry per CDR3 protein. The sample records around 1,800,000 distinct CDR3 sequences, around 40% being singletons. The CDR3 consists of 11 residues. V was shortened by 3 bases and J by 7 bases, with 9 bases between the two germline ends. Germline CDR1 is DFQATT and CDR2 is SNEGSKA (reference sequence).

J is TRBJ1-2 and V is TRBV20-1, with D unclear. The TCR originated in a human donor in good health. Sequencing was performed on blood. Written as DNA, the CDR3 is TGCAGTGCTAGTAGGGTGTCTGGCTACACCTTC. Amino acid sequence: CSASRVSGYTF.